This T cell receptor beta chain was identified in a study of early T cells in non-severe SARS-CoV-2 infection. Study-level background: RNA in bulk from unsorted whole blood was sequenced, and chains were unpaired.

Trimming stripped 4 bases from V and 11 bases from J, with 14 bases between. The CDR3 sequence is 12 residues long. CDR1 and CDR2 (germline): KGHSH, LQKENI. Each CDR3 protein is one row after TCRdb ran MiXCR on the 5' RACE reads. The sample includes over 55,000 distinct CDR3 sequences, more than 7% of them seen just once. The specimen was whole blood. This clonotype was sampled from an adult who was a healthcare worker with PCR-confirmed SARS-CoV-2 infection or an uninfected control (not recorded which). The rearrangement uses TRBV18 and TRBJ1-1; D is unresolved. The CDR3 coding sequence is TGTGCCAGCTCACTCGCGGGATCGGATGCTTTCTTT. It codes for CASSLAGSDAFF.